This TCR beta chain is drawn from a study of immune cell composition in non-small cell lung cancer. Germline V lookup: CDR1 SGHVS, CDR2 FQNEAQ. CDR3 length: 15 residues. V lost 2 bases, J lost 4 bases, and 12 bases lay in between. TCRdb keeps only in-frame clones here, not all; method: immunoSEQ multiplex PCR. The sample holds 15,000 or so clones; about three quarters are singletons and the top ten take about 10%. The normal lung sample lay at least 3 cm, and maximally far, from the tumour. In addition, the sample was reused for a study of CD4 T cells in lung cancer.

Sequencing was carried out using non-adjacent lung tissue. The source of this sequence is a human donor with non-small cell lung cancer. The gene calls are TRBV7-8 and TRBJ2-1; D gene ambiguous. CDR3 sequence: CASSLTNGRYNEQFF. As DNA, the CDR3 is TGTGCCAGCAGCTTAACTAATGGCCGGTACAATGAGCAGTTCTTC.